This T cell receptor beta chain appears in the sequencing data of a study of cytomegalovirus exposure and HLA in healthy donors. Study results and caveats: While the bulk of TCR sequences proved rare, some public TCRs turned up in many donors. Specificity for CMV antigens was confirmed in vitro for a few of the CMV-associated chains.

The CDR3 length is 14 residues. The V gene lost 1 base and the J gene lost 6 bases, with 12 bases spanning the gap. Per the germline V gene, CDR1 is SGHVS and CDR2 is FNYEAQ. The donors were in the approximately 120-subject validation cohort; that cohort was separate from the roughly 700-subject first cohort. Notes on this clone: Its antigen is undetermined.

Sequencing used immunoSEQ multiplex PCR; TCRdb keeps in-frame clones, though not all of them. The data show fewer than 150,000 clones, about 87% seen once. This chain links TRBV7-6 with TRBJ1-2; D call uncertain. This sequence was found in a man younger than 35 in good health and CMV-seronegative. The sample consisted of PBMCs. The CDR3: CASSLEMTGDGYTF. The CDR3 DNA reads as TGTGCCAGCAGCTTAGAAATGACGGGAGATGGCTACACCTTC.